This entry lists 13 T cell receptor beta chains sequenced from one sample in a study of T cells in Graves' hyperthyroidism and ophthalmopathy. What was amplified from RNA transcripts were TCR beta CDR3 regions. The study used the HTBI primer set for a first-round RT-PCR of the TCR CDR3. TCRdb re-derived calls from the multiplex PCR reads in MiXCR, one entry per CDR3 protein. The data hold some 530,000 distinct CDR3 sequences, with under 25% observed a single time. Input material: blood. Source of these receptors: a woman aged 65 to 85 with Graves' ophthalmopathy.

The DNA for the CDR3 is TGCGCCAGCAGCCCTGGGACAGGAAGGAACACTGAAGCTTTCTTT. Translating gives CASSPGTGRNTEAFF. The J gene is TRBJ1-1, the V gene TRBV5-1, with TRBD1 matching 8 bases. This CDR3 has 15 residues. Germline V CDR1 and CDR2: SGHRS, YFSETQ. V shed 4 bases, J shed 1 base, and the junction held 6 bases outside the gene matches. The complete variable domain, with remaining parts taken from reference TRBV5-1 and TRBJ1-1, reads KAGVTQTPRYLIKTRGQQVTLSCSPISGHRSVSWYQQTPGQGLQFLFEYFSETQRNKGNFPGRFSGRQFSNSRSEMNVSTLELGDSALYLCASSPGTGRNTEAFFGQGTRLTVV.

This clonotype has just a few counts. The gene calls are TRBV30 and TRBJ2-3; D perhaps matches TRBD1 (6 bases). V lost 0 bases and J 1 base, leaving 11 bases between the germline ends. The germline V gene encodes CDR1 GTSNPN and CDR2 SVGIG (reference sequence). The CDR3 sequence is 15 residues long. This chain's CDR3 is CAWSVQGRGTDTQYF. The CDR3 DNA is TGTGCCTGGAGTGTACAGGGAAGAGGCACAGATACGCAGTATTTT. Drawing the rest from reference TRBV30 and TRBJ2-3, the complete variable domain is SQTIHQWPATLVQPVGSPLSLECTVEGTSNPNLYWYRQAAGRGLQLLFYSVGIGQISSEVPQNLSASRPQDRQFILSSKKLLLSDSGFYLCAWSVQGRGTDTQYFGPGTRLTVL.

This clonotype turned up a few times. The chain is built from TRBV30 and TRBJ1-1; weak D call: TRBD1 (5 bases). Germline CDR1 reads GTSNPN; CDR2 reads SVGIG (reference sequence). This CDR3 contains 13 residues. Trimming took 3 bases from V and 8 from J, leaving 16 bases between them. The CDR3 protein is CAWRDAGYREAFF. CDR3 nucleotide sequence: TGTGCCTGGAGAGATGCCGGTTACAGGGAAGCTTTCTTT. Full variable domain (missing parts from reference TRBV30 and TRBJ1-1): SQTIHQWPATLVQPVGSPLSLECTVEGTSNPNLYWYRQAAGRGLQLLFYSVGIGQISSEVPQNLSASRPQDRQFILSSKKLLLSDSGFYLCAWRDAGYREAFFGQGTRLTVV.

This chain links TRBV9 with TRBJ2-3, with a weak D call TRBD1 (5 bases). Trimming shortened V by 4 bases and J by 0 bases, and 24 bases separated the two germline ends. The CDR3 is 19 amino acids. Germline CDR1 and CDR2: SGDLS and YYNGEE. CDR3 nucleotides: TGTGCCAGCAGCTTGGTACCGTATGGGGCCAGGTCTAGCACAGATACGCAGTATTTT. Encoded protein: CASSLVPYGARSSTDTQYF.

The V and J genes are TRBV7-9 and TRBJ1-3; the D gene is possibly TRBD1 (5 bases). This CDR3 has 19 residues. Trimming removed 2 bases from V and 2 bases from J, with 22 bases in between. The germline gives CDR1 SEHNR, CDR2 FQNEAQ (reference sequence). The CDR3: CASSLRGVTPILTGNTIYF. The CDR3 nucleotides read TGTGCCAGCAGCTTAAGAGGGGTAACTCCGATACTCACTGGAAACACCATATATTTT.

This clonotype has a handful of counts. The CDR3 bases are TGTGCCAGCGGAGTGCTAGCGGGAGGCGTCGGCAATGAGCAGTTCTTC. It encodes CASGVLAGGVGNEQFF. The chain is built from TRBV27 and TRBJ2-1; 11 nucleotides match TRBD2. The J segment lost 6 bases and the V segment lost 8 bases, leaving 12 bases of the junction unmatched. The germline CDR1 and CDR2 sequences are MNHEY and SMNVEV (reference sequence). The CDR3 totals 16 residues.

This clonotype showed up just a few times. The chain combines TRBV6-1 with TRBJ1-5; no clear D gene. The CDR3 covers 17 residues. The germline V and J ends were trimmed by 3 bases and 3 bases, with 18 bases remaining between them. Germline CDR1 is MNHNS and CDR2 is SASEGT. The CDR3 DNA is TGTGCCAGCAGTGACTCGTTGGCTCATGTCTACAATCAGCCCCAGCATTTT. Its protein product is CASSDSLAHVYNQPQHF.

The genes are TRBV10-3 and TRBJ1-6, with 8 positions matching TRBD1. The CDR3 is 15 amino acids. Germline V lookup: CDR1 ENHRY, CDR2 SYGVKD. The junction had 5 bases not matched to a gene; V was cut back by 3 bases and J by 7 bases. The CDR3 reads CAISDSGGGNSPLHF. The CDR3 DNA is TGTGCCATCAGTGATTCAGGGGGCGGGAATTCACCCCTCCACTTT.

This clonotype was seen a handful of times. The chain recombines TRBV3-1 with TRBJ2-1, with TRBD2 matching 8 bases. Germline V gives CDR1 LGHDT, CDR2 YNNKEL (reference sequence). The CDR3 has 13 residues. J gave up 10 bases and V 1 base, and 3 bases lay outside the gene matches. The CDR3 here is CASSQVASGEQFF. Written as DNA, the CDR3 is TGTGCCAGCAGCCAAGTCGCTAGCGGGGAGCAGTTCTTC.

V usage is TRBV7-8 and J usage is TRBJ1-5, with D uncertain. In germline, CDR1 is SGHVS, CDR2 FQNEAQ. This CDR3 region has 14 residues. V was cut by 5 bases and J by 7 bases, with 15 bases left in between. The CDR3 region is CASSPGPTPQPQHF. The DNA of the CDR3 is TGTGCCAGCAGCCCCGGACCTACTCCGCAGCCCCAGCATTTT.

This clonotype was recorded at least ten times. The V and J genes are TRBV3-1 and TRBJ2-1, with 11 bases lining up with TRBD2. The CDR3 length is 15 residues. CDR1 and CDR2 (germline): LGHDT, YNNKEL (reference sequence). V lost 4 bases, J lost 3 bases, and 2 bases stayed unmatched. CDR3 sequence reads: CASSRGLADYNEQFF. Here the CDR3 DNA reads TGTGCCAGCAGCCGGGGACTAGCGGACTACAATGAGCAGTTCTTC.

The chain uses TRBV20-1 and TRBJ2-7, with 9 bases that match TRBD1. V was clipped by 7 bases and J by 3 bases; unmatched bases: 4. In germline, CDR1 is DFQATT, CDR2 SNEGSKA (reference sequence). This CDR3 comprises 12 residues. The CDR3 DNA follows: TGCAGTGTTACAGGGGGCATCTACGAGCAGTACTTC. This translates into CSVTGGIYEQYF.

The rearrangement uses TRBV19 and TRBJ2-2; perhaps TRBD2 as D (5 bases). The germline V gene encodes CDR1 LNHDA and CDR2 SQIVND (reference sequence). V was shortened by 5 bases and J by 5 bases, with 15 bases between the two germline ends. The length of the CDR3 is 15 residues. This CDR3 is CASSYGLTSTGELFF. CDR3 DNA: TGTGCCAGTAGTTATGGACTCACCTCTACCGGGGAGCTGTTTTTT.